The 16 T cell receptor beta chains below all came from one sample that was sequenced in a study of T cells after yellow fever vaccination. Each CDR3 protein gets one entry after TCRdb re-called the 5' RACE reads with MiXCR. This sample has 300,000 to 400,000 distinct CDR3 sequences, with approximately 5.7% found just once. The specimen was PBMCs, collected 5 days after the yellow fever booster vaccination. The origin of the receptors is a man aged 25-45 years who received the YFV17D yellow fever vaccine.

There are many counts of this clonotype. This chain links TRBV7-9 with TRBJ2-3; the D is unclear. The CDR3 runs to 15 residues. Germline V gene data show CDR1 as SEHNR and CDR2 as FQNEAQ (reference sequence). V was clipped by 1 base and J by 0 bases, with 8 bases between them. The DNA of the CDR3 is TGTGCCAGCAGCTTAGTGGGCAGCAGCACAGATACGCAGTATTTT. Translated, it gives CASSLVGSSTDTQYF. Together with reference TRBV7-9 and TRBJ2-3, the CDR3 gives the full variable domain: DTGVSQNPRHKITKRGQNVTFRCDPISEHNRLYWYRQTLGQGPEFLTYFQNEAQLEKSRLLSDRFSAERPKGSFSTLEIQRTEQGDSAMYLCASSLVGSSTDTQYFGPGTRLTVL.

This clonotype was seen many times. This sequence joins TRBV7-9 and TRBJ2-5, with 7 positions matching TRBD1. The CDR3 is 14 amino acids. V lost 7 bases, J lost 3 bases, and 8 bases stayed unmatched. Germline lookup yields CDR1 SEHNR and CDR2 FQNEAQ (reference sequence). In DNA, the CDR3 is TGTGCCAGCACCCGAATAGGGACAGAAGAGACCCAGTACTTC. This sequence encodes CASTRIGTEETQYF. The variable domain in full, completed from reference TRBV7-9 and TRBJ2-5, reads DTGVSQNPRHKITKRGQNVTFRCDPISEHNRLYWYRQTLGQGPEFLTYFQNEAQLEKSRLLSDRFSAERPKGSFSTLEIQRTEQGDSAMYLCASTRIGTEETQYFGPGTRLLVL.

This clonotype was observed at least ten times. This chain links TRBV7-2 with TRBJ2-7, with TRBD2 matching 11 bases. The CDR3 is made up of 15 amino acids. Unmatched junction bases numbered 9, after V lost 6 bases and J lost 5 bases. Germline V gene lookup returns CDR1 SGHTA and CDR2 FQGNSA. This chain's CDR3 is CASSTAPGLADEQYF. The DNA for the CDR3 is TGTGCCAGCAGTACTGCACCGGGACTAGCGGACGAGCAGTACTTC.

A remark on this clonotype: The junction does not match germline at one end; this may be a read error. The chain is built from TRBV28 and TRBJ2-2; a weak D match, TRBD2 (6 bases). Germline lookup yields CDR1 MDHEN and CDR2 SYDVKM. CDR3 length: 18 amino acids. The DNA for the CDR3 is TGTGTCAGCAGTTTAGGGTCCTATGGCGGGAAGGTGGCCGGGGAGCTGTTTTTT. Its translation: CVSSLGSYGGKVAGELFF. Together with reference TRBV28 and TRBJ2-2, the CDR3 gives the full variable domain: DVKVTQSSRYLVKRTGEKVFLECVQDMDHENMFWYRQDPGLGLRLIYFSYDVKMKEKGDIPEGYSVSREKKERFSLILESASTNQTSMYLCVSSLGSYGGKVAGELFFGEGSRLTVL.

This clonotype has a handful of counts. V usage is TRBV5-1 and J usage is TRBJ2-7, with D perhaps given as TRBD1 or TRBD2 (5 bases each). The CDR3 extends over 14 amino acids. The V end lost 2 bases, the J end lost 5 bases, and 14 bases lay between the germline ends. Germline loops: CDR1 SGHRS, CDR2 YFSETQ. This CDR3 reads CASSLGAVRDEQYF. The CDR3 DNA sequence: TGCGCCAGCAGCTTAGGGGCGGTGAGGGACGAGCAGTACTTC.

The V call is TRBV2, the J call TRBJ2-1, with TRBD2 matching over 7 bases. Germline CDR1 reads SNHLY; CDR2 reads FYNNEI. Trimming removed 10 bases from V and 4 bases from J; junction bases left unmatched: 13. The CDR3 totals 15 residues. CDR3 amino acids: CATRELAGAYNEQFF. CDR3 nucleotide sequence: TGTGCCACACGAGAGCTTGCGGGAGCGTACAATGAGCAGTTCTTC.

This clonotype was counted between two and nine times. V gene TRBV19 combines with J gene TRBJ2-1, with D perhaps TRBD2 (5 bases). Germline V gene sequence: CDR1 LNHDA, CDR2 SQIVND (reference sequence). Trimming pared 7 bases from V and 4 bases from J, leaving 14 bases between. The CDR3 spans 14 residues. The CDR3 DNA reads TGTGCCAGTATGTCTAGGACTGGATACAATGAGCAGTTCTTC. Translation gives CASMSRTGYNEQFF.

This clonotype was picked up many times. This rearrangement joins TRBV5-1 to TRBJ2-7; the D gene is possibly TRBD2 (6 bases). The germline V gene encodes CDR1 SGHRS and CDR2 YFSETQ. V lost 0 bases to trimming and J lost 6 bases, with 13 bases between them. The CDR3 spans 14 residues. CDR3 protein: CASSLERTGSEQYF. The CDR3 DNA follows: TGCGCCAGCAGCTTGGAACGGACCGGGAGCGAGCAGTACTTC.

This clonotype was seen only a few times. The chain couples TRBV20-1 to TRBJ2-5; TRBD1 matches at 8 bases. Germline V gene data show CDR1 as DFQATT and CDR2 as SNEGSKA (reference sequence). The trim removed 5 bases at V and 7 bases at J, leaving 15 bases unmatched. The CDR3 has 15 amino acids. As DNA, the CDR3 is TGCAGTGCTCCGAAGGGGCAGGGGGCGTTCGGGACCCAGTACTTC. Its protein is CSAPKGQGAFGTQYF.

J is TRBJ2-2 and V is TRBV29-1; D gene unclear. The CDR3 length is 12 residues. V was trimmed by 4 bases and J by 6 bases, leaving 9 bases between them. CDR1 SQVTM and CDR2 ANQGSEA come from the germline V gene. The CDR3 spells CSVVHGSGELFF. In nucleotides, the CDR3 is TGCAGCGTTGTTCACGGATCCGGGGAGCTGTTTTTT.

This clonotype was found many times. This chain connects TRBV27 to TRBJ2-7, with D hard to call. The length of the CDR3 is 14 residues. The germline V gene has CDR1 MNHEY and CDR2 SMNVEV (reference sequence). V was clipped by 3 bases and J by 5 bases, with 14 bases between them. CDR3 nucleotides: TGTGCCAGCAGTTTTTCAGGTATAAGCGACGAGCAGTACTTC. Translated: CASSFSGISDEQYF.

This clonotype has ten or more counts. As DNA, the CDR3 is TGTGCCAGCAGCCTAGACAGCGGGAGACATGACACGCAGTATTTT. Translating it yields CASSLDSGRHDTQYF. The V call is TRBV7-2, the J call TRBJ2-3, with 8 bases aligning to TRBD2. CDR3 length: 15 residues. Losses at the gene ends were 5 bases for V and 9 bases for J; bases not matched to a gene: 13. CDR1 and CDR2 from the germline V gene are SGHTA and FQGNSA.

This chain uses TRBV5-1 with TRBJ2-1, with TRBD2 as a possible D gene (6 bases). In germline, CDR1 is SGHRS, CDR2 YFSETQ. The V end lost 0 bases, the J end lost 0 bases, and 13 bases lay between the germline ends. The CDR3 contains 17 residues. As DNA, the CDR3 is TGCGCCAGCAGCTTGGAGTCGGGAGTCGTCTCCTACAATGAGCAGTTCTTC. Its protein is CASSLESGVVSYNEQFF.

The chain uses TRBV29-1 and TRBJ2-7; D is unclear. From germline, CDR1 is SQVTM and CDR2 ANQGSEA. The CDR3 has 12 amino acids. V shed 2 bases and J shed 2 bases, with 7 bases lying between them. The CDR3 sequence is CSVEREAYEQYF. DNA of the CDR3: TGCAGCGTTGAAAGGGAAGCCTACGAGCAGTACTTC.

The gene calls are TRBV29-1 and TRBJ1-4, with TRBD1 identical over 11 bases. The CDR3 is 13 residues long. Trimming cost V 6 bases and J 8 bases; bases outside gene matches: 5. Germline V gives CDR1 SQVTM, CDR2 ANQGSEA. In nucleotides, the CDR3 is TGCAGCGTCGCCGGGACAGGGGGGGAAAAACTGTTTTTT. This gives the protein CSVAGTGGEKLFF.

In this sample, this clonotype turned up a few times. V usage is TRBV20-1 and J usage is TRBJ2-1, with 16 bases lining up with TRBD2. Germline CDR1 DFQATT, CDR2 SNEGSKA (reference sequence). The CDR3 is 16 residues long. V was clipped by 5 bases and J by 6 bases; unmatched bases: 7. CDR3 region: CSAASGLAGGGNEQFF. CDR3 sequence (DNA): TGCAGTGCTGCATCGGGACTAGCGGGAGGGGGCAATGAGCAGTTCTTC.